The subject of this entry is one TCR beta chain. No cognate antigen has been identified for it. No per-base quality is available; no much larger clone lies one base away. The CDR3 regions of human TCRbeta chains were analyzed by immunosequencing. On the study's bioinformatics: TCRs in the repertoires were compared against a reference library of SARS-CoV-2-specific TCRs that had been generated with the MIRA antigen-specificity platform. Breadth meant the fraction of unique TCRs that were SARS-CoV-2-associated, whereas depth meant the fraction of total T cells that were SARS-CoV-2-associated. Using the MIRA data, each spike-specific TCR was assigned both to the spike region to which the TCR was reactive and to a CD4 or CD8 class. Log10-transformed breadth and depth values were compared by one-way ANOVA with Sidak's multiple comparisons tests. TCRdb mirrors the immuneACCESS table, restricted to in-frame sequences. Some clones are absent from its copies; in checked studies, under half trace to an unresolved V gene, and the reason for the others is unknown. D and trimming come from the DNA, and the V and J calls and clone size come from that table. This sample comprises approximately 180,000 clones, around nine tenths of them detected only once. The ten top clones hold approximately 4% of the sample.

Read against the paper, the sample's time point label means: about 28 days (+/-7) after the second vaccine dose. This specimen's treatment or condition label, interpreted: meningococcal conjugate vaccine given as trial control. Vaccinee samples were obtained from the UK trials COV001 and COV002, which included a single-blind randomized controlled phase 2/3 trial of AZD1222 (ChAdOx1 nCoV-19) in healthy adults. For TCRbeta chain sequencing, PBMC samples from trial participants were taken at day 0 and at day 28 after the second dose. Clipping removes 4 bases from V and 10 bases from J, with 7 as the unmatched junction base count. CDR1 and CDR2 are drawn from the germline V gene: SGHAT, FQNNGV. The CDR3, cysteine through phenylalanine, is 16 amino acids long. CDR3 DNA only is kept here, 48 bases in frame from base 1. This sample is drawn from a study of T cell responses to AZD1222 COVID-19 vaccine (dated by TCRdb to about 2021). With regard to the full study: TCR sequencing covered 230 to 250 trial participants: 200 to 210 given two doses of AZD1222 and 26 given two doses of MenACWY control vaccine. Trial participants were enrolled into age subgroups of 18-55, 56-69 and 70-plus years, which contained about 150, 27 and 61 TCR-sequenced participants, respectively.

The paper as a whole reports these results and caveats: Vaccine-associated CD4 TCRs spanned the whole spike protein, with dominant responses in regions 160-218 and 743-854. Epitopes outside the regions mutated in the B.1.351 and B.1.1.7 variants were reportedly recognized by nearly half of the unique spike-specific TCRs. Conclusions about previously exposed vaccinees are limited, since just a handful of AZD1222 recipients were seropositive for SARS-CoV-2 at baseline. Because no samples from the day 14 peak response were available, repertoires could be characterized only after the peak T cell response. Spike-specific TCR breadth and depth rose significantly after two AZD1222 doses compared with day 0 and with MenACWY recipients. In the small 56-69-year group, the increase in depth fell short of significance, most likely because of low power. Participants were mostly white British, with more females than males. The authors suggested clonal diversity may have been underestimated.

This sequence uses TRBV11-2 and TRBJ2-1; 16 bases in between match TRBD2. Sequencing was performed on peripheral blood, taken 28 days after the second dose of the MenACWY control vaccine. The receptor was derived from an adult who received the MenACWY meningococcal vaccine as a control. The nucleotides read TGTGCCAGCAGCTCCGGGACTAGCGGGAGGGCCGAAGAGCAGTTCTTC. Translated, it gives CASSSGTSGRAEEQFF.